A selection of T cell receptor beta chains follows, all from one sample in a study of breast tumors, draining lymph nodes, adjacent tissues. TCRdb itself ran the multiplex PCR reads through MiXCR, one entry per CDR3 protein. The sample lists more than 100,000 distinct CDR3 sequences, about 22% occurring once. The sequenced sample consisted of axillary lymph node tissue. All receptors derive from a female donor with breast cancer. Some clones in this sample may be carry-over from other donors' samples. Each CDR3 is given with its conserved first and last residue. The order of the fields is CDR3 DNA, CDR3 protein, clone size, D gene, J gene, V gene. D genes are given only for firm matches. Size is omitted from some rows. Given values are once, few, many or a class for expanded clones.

CDR3 DNA: TGTGCCAGCAGTACGCAGCCCGGGACGGGCCTCTACGAGCAGTACTTC
CDR3 protein: CASSTQPGTGLYEQYF
clone size: few
D gene: .
J gene: TRBJ2-7
V gene: TRBV28

CDR3 DNA: TGTGCCGCGAGTACCGGACTCACAGATACGCAGTATTTT
CDR3 protein: CAASTGLTDTQYF
clone size: many
D gene: .
J gene: TRBJ2-3
V gene: TRBV15

CDR3 DNA: TGTGCCAGCAGCTTAGCGTCGGGGACACCCCTCCACTTT
CDR3 protein: CASSLASGTPLHF
clone size: many
D gene: .
J gene: TRBJ1-6
V gene: TRBV7-9

CDR3 DNA: TGTGCCAGCAGCCCATCGGAGAGGGCAGGGCCCTACAATGAGCAGTTCTTC
CDR3 protein: CASSPSERAGPYNEQFF
clone size: many
D gene: .
J gene: TRBJ2-1
V gene: TRBV2

CDR3 DNA: TGTGCCACCAGTGTCTCTAGCGGGAGGATCTACGAGCAGTACTTC
CDR3 protein: CATSVSSGRIYEQYF
clone size: many
D gene: TRBD2
J gene: TRBJ2-7
V gene: TRBV24-1

CDR3 DNA: TGTGCCAGCCGACAGGGCACCAGCCTCCTTGTTCAGCCCCAGCATTTT
CDR3 protein: CASRQGTSLLVQPQHF
clone size: .
D gene: TRBD1
J gene: TRBJ1-5
V gene: TRBV6-2/TRBV6-3

CDR3 DNA: TGTGCCAGCAGCTCACTAGCGGGCCCGCAGTATTTT
CDR3 protein: CASSSLAGPQYF
clone size: many
D gene: TRBD2
J gene: TRBJ2-3
V gene: TRBV7-8

CDR3 DNA: TGTGCCAGCAGTTACGGGACAGGGGGCTCGACAGATACGCAGTATTTT
CDR3 protein: CASSYGTGGSTDTQYF
clone size: many
D gene: TRBD1
J gene: TRBJ2-3
V gene: TRBV6-5

CDR3 DNA: TGTGCCAGCTCAACTGACAGGGGCAATCAGCCCCAGCATTTT
CDR3 protein: CASSTDRGNQPQHF
clone size: few
D gene: TRBD1
J gene: TRBJ1-5
V gene: TRBV18

CDR3 DNA: TGTGCCAGCAGTGTTGAAGCGCGCTCTGGAAACACCATATATTTT
CDR3 protein: CASSVEARSGNTIYF
clone size: many
D gene: .
J gene: TRBJ1-3
V gene: TRBV6-1

CDR3 DNA: TGTGCCAGCAGTTACCAGGGGGCATACAATGAGCAGTTCTTC
CDR3 protein: CASSYQGAYNEQFF
clone size: .
D gene: TRBD1
J gene: TRBJ2-1
V gene: TRBV6-2/TRBV6-3

CDR3 DNA: TGTGCCAGCAGCCAAGGAAATAAGAATTCACCCCTCCACTTT
CDR3 protein: CASSQGNKNSPLHF
clone size: many
D gene: .
J gene: TRBJ1-6
V gene: TRBV5-4

CDR3 DNA: TGCGCCAGCAGTGCAGGGTCCGGGGAGCTGTTTTTT
CDR3 protein: CASSAGSGELFF
clone size: many
D gene: .
J gene: TRBJ2-2
V gene: TRBV10-1

CDR3 DNA: TGTGCCAGCAGTTTATTGGGGACTAGCGGGAGTAAGGAGCAGTACTTC
CDR3 protein: CASSLLGTSGSKEQYF
clone size: many
D gene: TRBD2
J gene: TRBJ2-7
V gene: TRBV27

CDR3 DNA: TGTGCCAGCAGCTTAGCGGTGGGTTGGGAGACCCAGTACTTC
CDR3 protein: CASSLAVGWETQYF
clone size: many
D gene: .
J gene: TRBJ2-5
V gene: TRBV7-9

CDR3 DNA: TGTGCCAGCAGCTTAGCCCACGGGATGACCGGGGAGCTGTTTTTT
CDR3 protein: CASSLAHGMTGELFF
clone size: many
D gene: .
J gene: TRBJ2-2
V gene: TRBV7-2

CDR3 DNA: TGCGCCAGCAGCCAAGTCGGGGAGCAGTACTTC
CDR3 protein: CASSQVGEQYF
clone size: .
D gene: .
J gene: TRBJ2-7
V gene: TRBV4-1

CDR3 DNA: TGTGCCAGCAGCTTAGCTAGCGGGAACCCCCATTTTAGTGAGCAGTTCTTC
CDR3 protein: CASSLASGNPHFSEQFF
clone size: .
D gene: TRBD2
J gene: TRBJ2-1
V gene: TRBV7-3

CDR3 DNA: TGTGCCAGCAGCTTCGGTGGAGGGGGCGGTGAGACCCAGTACTTC
CDR3 protein: CASSFGGGGGETQYF
clone size: many
D gene: .
J gene: TRBJ2-5
V gene: TRBV7-9

CDR3 DNA: TGTGCCAGCAGTTACTCGATGTCTAGGCTCGAGCAGTACTTC
CDR3 protein: CASSYSMSRLEQYF
clone size: many
D gene: .
J gene: TRBJ2-7
V gene: TRBV6-2/TRBV6-3

CDR3 DNA: TGTGCCAGCAGCCCCGGACTAGCGGGAAACAATGAGCAGTTCTTC
CDR3 protein: CASSPGLAGNNEQFF
clone size: many
D gene: TRBD2
J gene: TRBJ2-1
V gene: TRBV7-8